Shown below are 7 T cell receptor beta chains from a single sample sequenced in a study of shared clonotypes between healthy human individuals. TCRdb's table, derived via immunoSEQ multiplex PCR, lists solely in-frame clones and lacks some. The sample records around 2.5 million clones, approximately 93% being singletons. Sequencing was carried out using naive CD4+ T cells from PBMCs. Stated subset: CD45RA+ positively selected. These receptors originate from a man aged 18 to 35 in good health. Some clones in this sample may be carry-over from other donors' samples.

This clone showed up just once. V is TRBV12-5 and J is TRBJ2-5; 7 positions agree with TRBD2. The CDR3 totals 13 residues. V lost 6 bases, J lost 5 bases, and 6 bases stayed unmatched. From germline, CDR1 is LGHNT and CDR2 FRNRAP. The CDR3 DNA reads as TGTGCTAGTGGCCGCAGCGGGACGGAGACCCAGTACTTC. This sequence encodes CASGRSGTETQYF. Filled out from reference TRBV12-5 and TRBJ2-5, the complete variable domain reads DARVTQTPRHKVTEMGQEVTMRCQPILGHNTVFWYRQTMMQGLELLAYFRNRAPLDDSGMPKDRFSAEMPDATLATLKIQPSEPRDSAVYFCASGRSGTETQYFGPGTRLLVL.

In this sample, this clone turned up once. The chain links TRBV4-1 to TRBJ2-6; perhaps D is TRBD1 or TRBD2 (5 bases each). Germline V CDR1 and CDR2: MGHRA, YSYEKL. The germline V and J ends were trimmed by 0 bases and 1 base, with 13 bases remaining between them. The CDR3 runs to 18 residues. CDR3 sequence: CASSQDSGPSSGANVLTF. The CDR3 DNA follows: TGCGCCAGCAGCCAAGATTCGGGACCATCGTCTGGGGCCAACGTCCTGACTTTC.

V and J are TRBV21-1 and TRBJ2-6; the table assigns TRBD1, which was not confirmed against the DNA. TRBV21-1 is recorded as a pseudogene. The CDR3 totals 22 residues. This CDR3 is CASSKSRDRGAALSSGANVLTF. The CDR3, as DNA: TGTGCCAGCAGCAAATCGCGGGACAGGGGCGCAGCACTCTCCTCTGGGGCCAACGTCCTGACTTTC.

The V call is TRBV21-1, the J call TRBJ2-7. TRBV21-1 is a pseudogene segment. The CDR3 consists of 14 residues. CDR3 protein: CASSPLGQIYEQYF. CDR3 DNA: TGTGCCAGCAGCCCCTTAGGGCAGATATACGAGCAGTACTTC.

The chain has TRBV7-8 and TRBJ2-7, with D tentatively TRBD1 (9 bases). The CDR3 spans 18 residues. V lost 3 bases and J lost 2, with 23 bases in between. CDR1 is SGHVS and CDR2 is FQNEAQ in the germline V gene. DNA of the CDR3: TGTGCCAGCAGCTTGGGGACAGGGACCGGACTAGCAACCTACGAGCAGTACTTC. This encodes CASSLGTGTGLATYEQYF.

The chain links TRBV9 to TRBJ2-3; D is perhaps TRBD1 (6 bases). The CDR3 has 15 amino acids. The V end lost 4 bases, the J end lost 4 bases, and 16 bases lay between the germline ends. Germline-derived CDR1 and CDR2 are SGDLS and YYNGEE. The CDR3 loop reads CASSLQGNRADTQYF. Here the CDR3 DNA reads TGTGCCAGCAGCCTACAGGGCAACCGGGCAGATACGCAGTATTTT.

Comments on this clone: This specimen includes other DNA sequences encoding the same CDR3. V usage is TRBV6-5 and J usage is TRBJ1-5, with 8 positions matching TRBD1. Germline trimming cut 0 bases from V and 5 bases from J; bases unmatched to any gene: 0. The CDR3 spans 14 residues. Germline CDR1 reads MNHEY; CDR2 reads SVGAGI. The CDR3 DNA reads TGTGCCAGCAGTTACTCGACAGGGGATCAGCCCCAGCATTTT. Residues: CASSYSTGDQPQHF.